Below, 18 T cell receptor beta chains from the same sample are listed, as sequenced in a study of long-term antiretroviral therapy in people with HIV. It was version v3.0 of the immunoSEQ assay that was run at survey level. Data came from immunoSEQ multiplex PCR; TCRdb stores just in-frame clones and leaves some out. The repertoire holds 20,000 to 30,000 clones, about 85% seen once, with approximately 9% in the top ten. Sequenced material: unsorted PBMCs, taken 2.3 years after starting antiretroviral therapy. These receptors originate from a man aged 40-55 years with HIV.

The J gene is TRBJ1-3, the V gene TRBV7-8, with 7 bases matching TRBD1. The CDR3 sequence is 16 residues long. Germline V lookup: CDR1 SGHVS, CDR2 FQNEAQ. V dropped 3 bases and J dropped 1; count of bases not matched to a gene: 6. CDR3 DNA sequence: TGTGCCAGCAGCTTGGGGGACAGCGGATCTGGAAACACCATATATTTT. Encoded protein: CASSLGDSGSGNTIYF. Full variable domain (remainder filled in from reference TRBV7-8 and TRBJ1-3): GAGVSQSPRYKVAKRGQDVALRCDPISGHVSLFWYQQALGQGPEFLTYFQNEAQLDKSGLPSDRFFAERPEGSVSTLKIQRTQQEDSAVYLCASSLGDSGSGNTIYFGEGSWLTVV.

This sequence joins TRBV5-1 and TRBJ1-6; D unresolved. CDR3 length equals 14 residues. Germline CDR1 reads SGHRS; CDR2 reads YFSETQ. With 3 bases removed from V and 4 bases from J, the gap between germline ends came to 8 bases. The CDR3: CASSSTAYNSPLHF. The CDR3 DNA sequence: TGCGCCAGCAGCTCGACTGCATATAATTCACCCCTCCACTTT. The entire variable domain, with the rest obtained from reference TRBV5-1 and TRBJ1-6, is as follows: KAGVTQTPRYLIKTRGQQVTLSCSPISGHRSVSWYQQTPGQGLQFLFEYFSETQRNKGNFPGRFSGRQFSNSRSEMNVSTLELGDSALYLCASSSTAYNSPLHFGNGTRLTVT.

The chain recombines TRBV19 with TRBJ2-1; possibly TRBD1 or TRBD2 for D (5 bases each). The CDR3 spans 15 residues. CDR1 LNHDA and CDR2 SQIVND come from the germline V gene (reference sequence). Trimming removed 3 bases at V and 2 bases at J, with 11 bases between. CDR3 sequence reads: CASSMDRGAYNEQFF. The CDR3 DNA follows: TGTGCCAGTAGTATGGATAGGGGAGCCTACAATGAGCAGTTCTTC.

V usage is TRBV7-9 and J usage is TRBJ2-5, with a possible D match to TRBD2 (5 bases). The CDR3 consists of 12 residues. The germline V and J ends were trimmed by 3 bases and 5 bases, with 7 bases remaining between them. Looked up from germline, CDR1 is SEHNR and CDR2 is FQNEAQ (reference sequence). CDR3 in amino acids: CASSLAGETQYF. DNA of the CDR3: TGTGCCAGCAGCTTGGCGGGTGAGACCCAGTACTTC. Full variable domain (missing parts from reference TRBV7-9 and TRBJ2-5): DTGVSQNPRHKITKRGQNVTFRCDPISEHNRLYWYRQTLGQGPEFLTYFQNEAQLEKSRLLSDRFSAERPKGSFSTLEIQRTEQGDSAMYLCASSLAGETQYFGPGTRLLVL.

The CDR3 nucleotides are TGTGCCAGCAGCACCGGGACTAGCGGGCCCAGCACAGATACGCAGTATTTT. Protein product: CASSTGTSGPSTDTQYF. The chain joins TRBV5-6 to TRBJ2-3; 12 nucleotides align to TRBD2. CDR1 and CDR2 (germline): SGHDT, YYEEEE. With 4 bases clipped from V and 0 bases from J, the junction kept 6 bases outside the gene matches. CDR3 length: 17 amino acids. Using reference TRBV5-6 and TRBJ2-3 for the parts outside the CDR3, the full variable domain is DAGVTQSPTHLIKTRGQQVTLRCSPKSGHDTVSWYQQALGQGPQFIFQYYEEEERQRGNFPDRFSGHQFPNYSSELNVNALLLGDSALYLCASSTGTSGPSTDTQYFGPGTRLTVL.

The chain has TRBV29-1 and TRBJ2-7; the match to TRBD1 covers 8 bases. With 5 bases clipped from V and 6 bases from J, the junction kept 3 bases outside the gene matches. Germline V gives CDR1 SQVTM, CDR2 ANQGSEA. The CDR3 totals 11 residues. The chain's CDR3 is CSVSDRGEQYF. The CDR3 nucleotides read TGCAGCGTTTCCGACAGGGGCGAGCAGTACTTC.

V usage is TRBV4-1 and J usage is TRBJ2-7; D unclear. CDR1 and CDR2 (germline): MGHRA, YSYEKL. The CDR3 loop spans 15 amino acids. The V end lost 0 bases, the J end lost 3 bases, and 12 bases lay between the germline ends. The CDR3 DNA sequence: TGCGCCAGCAGCCAAGATCAGTACAGCGACTACGAGCAGTACTTC. Its translation: CASSQDQYSDYEQYF.

The chain uses TRBV5-6 and TRBJ2-7; D call uncertain. Germline CDR1 and CDR2: SGHDT and YYEEEE. The CDR3 spans 14 residues. The V gene lost 4 bases and the J gene lost 2 bases, with 13 bases spanning the gap. The CDR3 DNA reads as TGTGCCAGCAGCCCTCTGATGGATGCCTACGAGCAGTACTTC. Translating it yields CASSPLMDAYEQYF.

The V gene is TRBV5-6, the J gene TRBJ2-7, with D unclear. Germline CDR1 is SGHDT and CDR2 is YYEEEE. The CDR3 covers 13 residues. V lost 3 bases, J lost 5 bases, and 12 bases lay in between. CDR3 loop: CASSSPIDNEQYF. The CDR3 bases are TGTGCCAGCAGCTCTCCCATCGATAACGAGCAGTACTTC.

This chain connects TRBV6-6 to TRBJ1-1, with 7 positions matching TRBD1. The germline gives CDR1 MNHNY, CDR2 SVGAGI (reference sequence). CDR3 length: 14 amino acids. Trimming removed 6 bases from V and 3 bases from J; junction bases left unmatched: 7. The CDR3 loop reads CASRPDREDTEAFF. CDR3 coding DNA: TGTGCCAGCAGACCCGACAGGGAGGACACTGAAGCTTTCTTT.

The chain uses TRBV2 and TRBJ1-4; 9 positions agree with TRBD1. The CDR3 is 15 amino acids. V lost 6 bases to trimming and J lost 4 bases; unmatched junction nucleotides: 6. Germline V gene sequence: CDR1 SNHLY, CDR2 FYNNEI. The CDR3 loop is CASRIRQGVNEKLFF. In nucleotides, the CDR3 is TGTGCCAGCAGAATAAGACAGGGGGTTAATGAAAAACTGTTTTTT.

This chain joins TRBV5-1 and TRBJ2-3; no clear D gene. CDR1 and CDR2 (germline): SGHRS, YFSETQ. V was trimmed by 4 bases and J by 5 bases, leaving 11 bases between them. This CDR3 has 13 residues. DNA of the CDR3: TGCGCCAGCAGCCCCCGGGCGCTAGATACGCAGTATTTT. This gives the protein CASSPRALDTQYF.

The gene calls are TRBV5-1 and TRBJ2-7, with TRBD2 matching 10 bases. V lost 0 bases and J lost 3; bases outside the gene matches: 24. This CDR3 spans 22 amino acids. CDR1 is SGHRS, CDR2 YFSETQ, per germline. CDR3 region: CASSLGSSRDMIFSGRSYEQYF. The CDR3 nucleotides are TGCGCCAGCAGCTTGGGCAGCTCTCGGGACATGATATTTAGCGGGAGGAGCTACGAGCAGTACTTC. Looking up the rest from reference TRBV5-1 and TRBJ2-7 gives the full variable domain: KAGVTQTPRYLIKTRGQQVTLSCSPISGHRSVSWYQQTPGQGLQFLFEYFSETQRNKGNFPGRFSGRQFSNSRSEMNVSTLELGDSALYLCASSLGSSRDMIFSGRSYEQYFGPGTRLTVT.

This clone is a singleton in its sample. J is TRBJ2-3 and V is TRBV4-2, with a possible D match to TRBD2 (7 bases). V lost 1 base and J 4 bases, leaving 9 bases between the germline ends. The CDR3 covers 14 residues. Germline-derived CDR1 and CDR2 are LGHNA and YNFKEQ. The chain's CDR3 is CASSQAGGADTQYF. Written as DNA, the CDR3 is TGTGCCAGCAGCCAAGCGGGGGGCGCAGATACGCAGTATTTT.

The rearrangement uses TRBV27 and TRBJ2-2; 10 positions match TRBD2. The germline V gene has CDR1 MNHEY and CDR2 SMNVEV (reference sequence). Germline trimming cut 2 bases from V and 0 bases from J; bases unmatched to any gene: 9. CDR3 length equals 19 residues. The CDR3 region is CASSLRSSGRGPNTGELFF. Written as DNA, the CDR3 is TGTGCCAGCAGTTTACGGTCTAGCGGGAGAGGTCCGAACACCGGGGAGCTGTTTTTT.

The genes are TRBV6-5 and TRBJ2-1; D call uncertain. CDR1 is MNHEY and CDR2 is SVGAGI in the germline V gene. Deletions cut 4 bases from V and 9 bases from J, with 10 bases between. This CDR3 region has 12 residues. The CDR3 region is CASSLGEGEQFF. CDR3 nucleotides: TGTGCCAGCAGTTTAGGCGAAGGTGAGCAGTTCTTC.

The chain has TRBV19 and TRBJ1-6; D is unresolved. The CDR3 is 12 amino acids. Germline V gives CDR1 LNHDA, CDR2 SQIVND (reference sequence). The V end lost 5 bases, the J end lost 7 bases, and 6 bases lay between the germline ends. The CDR3 protein is CASSSTNSPLHF. The CDR3 nucleotides are TGTGCCAGTAGTTCTACAAATTCACCCCTCCACTTT.

The chain is built from TRBV7-9 and TRBJ2-5, with 8 bases identical to TRBD2. Unmatched junction bases numbered 11, after V lost 6 bases and J lost 5 bases. The CDR3 has 15 residues. The germline CDR1 and CDR2 sequences are SEHNR and FQNEAQ (reference sequence). The CDR3 DNA reads as TGTGCCAGCAGACGGGAGGGCCTCGGGGAGGAGACCCAGTACTTC. Amino acid sequence: CASRREGLGEETQYF. Variable domain in full (rest from reference TRBV7-9 and TRBJ2-5): DTGVSQNPRHKITKRGQNVTFRCDPISEHNRLYWYRQTLGQGPEFLTYFQNEAQLEKSRLLSDRFSAERPKGSFSTLEIQRTEQGDSAMYLCASRREGLGEETQYFGPGTRLLVL.